Listed below are T cell receptor beta chains from one sample, sequenced in a study of beta chain features in type 1 diabetes. Libraries were prepared by immunoSEQ multiplex PCR; TCRdb keeps only in-frame clonotypes and omits some of them. Of roughly 300,000 clones listed, about a tenth are singletons. Sequences were obtained from central memory CD4+ T cells from blood. The receptors were sampled from a man aged 25-45 years with type 1 diabetes. The conserved cysteine and the conserved F or W are not part of the CDR3 here. The order of the fields is J gene, clone size, V gene, CDR3 protein. Expanded clones are given a class, and other clones once, few, many or no size at all.

j_call: TRBJ1-6; clone_size: .; v_call: TRBV5-1; cdr3_aa: ASSLTGGNSPLH
j_call: TRBJ1-1; clone_size: few; v_call: TRBV11-2; cdr3_aa: ASSLGNRGDRTEAF
j_call: TRBJ1-1; clone_size: .; v_call: TRBV18; cdr3_aa: ASSPLGGLDNTEAF
j_call: TRBJ1-1; clone_size: few; v_call: TRBV4-3; cdr3_aa: ASSQVMGATEAF
j_call: TRBJ1-6; clone_size: few; v_call: TRBV5-6; cdr3_aa: ASSPAGQGGNSPLH
j_call: TRBJ1-2; clone_size: many; v_call: TRBV19; cdr3_aa: ASSIDRAYGYT
j_call: TRBJ1-2; clone_size: few; v_call: TRBV30; cdr3_aa: AWKRGKAGYT
j_call: TRBJ1-1; clone_size: few; v_call: TRBV30; cdr3_aa: AWSGLTPGTEAF
j_call: TRBJ2-3; clone_size: .; v_call: TRBV5-1; cdr3_aa: ASSLGHDPDTQY
j_call: TRBJ1-3; clone_size: few; v_call: TRBV28; cdr3_aa: ASSPPRKTPGNTIY
j_call: TRBJ2-2; clone_size: .; v_call: TRBV7-2; cdr3_aa: ASSSLEASGGPNTGELF
j_call: TRBJ1-5; clone_size: .; v_call: TRBV19; cdr3_aa: ASSTRDRPYQPQH
j_call: TRBJ2-5; clone_size: .; v_call: TRBV25-1; cdr3_aa: ASSDGQTSGGRETQY
j_call: TRBJ2-5; clone_size: few; v_call: TRBV19; cdr3_aa: ASSFQTGEETQY
j_call: TRBJ2-5; clone_size: .; v_call: TRBV5-1; cdr3_aa: ASSRGQETQY
j_call: TRBJ1-6; clone_size: .; v_call: TRBV6-5; cdr3_aa: ASSPPRLNSPLH
j_call: TRBJ2-3; clone_size: .; v_call: TRBV11-3; cdr3_aa: ASSMGDRVTDTQY
j_call: TRBJ1-4; clone_size: .; v_call: TRBV7-2; cdr3_aa: ASSFYSATNEKLF
j_call: TRBJ2-1; clone_size: .; v_call: TRBV5-1; cdr3_aa: ASSLGQDSKF
j_call: TRBJ2-4; clone_size: .; v_call: TRBV6-6; cdr3_aa: ASSSGGENIQY
j_call: TRBJ2-3; clone_size: .; v_call: TRBV5-6; cdr3_aa: ASSGTAGTDTQY
j_call: TRBJ2-5; clone_size: few; v_call: TRBV7-9; cdr3_aa: ASSRGQETQY
j_call: TRBJ1-2; clone_size: few; v_call: TRBV18; cdr3_aa: ASSQNDRGRAVYGYT
j_call: TRBJ2-5; clone_size: .; v_call: TRBV7-2; cdr3_aa: ASSRQGDKETQY
j_call: TRBJ1-4; clone_size: .; v_call: TRBV7-2; cdr3_aa: ASSLVSALNEKLF
j_call: TRBJ1-5; clone_size: .; v_call: TRBV6-5; cdr3_aa: ASSYSRDWQPQH
j_call: TRBJ1-6; clone_size: .; v_call: TRBV28; cdr3_aa: ASSPKWGAGSPLH
j_call: TRBJ2-3; clone_size: few; v_call: TRBV29-1; cdr3_aa: SVAVVDLTDTQY
j_call: TRBJ2-5; clone_size: few; v_call: TRBV12-5; cdr3_aa: ASAPISGAQETQY
j_call: TRBJ1-1; clone_size: few; v_call: TRBV30; cdr3_aa: AWSPPGQGALGAF
j_call: TRBJ2-3; clone_size: .; v_call: TRBV6-5; cdr3_aa: ASRAGAPVTDTQY
j_call: TRBJ2-1; clone_size: .; v_call: TRBV28; cdr3_aa: ASRPGFLYNEQF
j_call: TRBJ2-1; clone_size: few; v_call: TRBV7-2; cdr3_aa: ASSTGLAGVDEQF
j_call: TRBJ1-2; clone_size: .; v_call: TRBV5-6; cdr3_aa: ASSPRSVQHYGYT
j_call: TRBJ1-1; clone_size: few; v_call: TRBV12-5; cdr3_aa: ASGLEGTEAF
j_call: TRBJ1-1; clone_size: many; v_call: TRBV10-3; cdr3_aa: AISDGRTGGTEAF
j_call: TRBJ1-5; clone_size: .; v_call: TRBV18; cdr3_aa: ASSPLGLGGNQPQH
j_call: TRBJ2-7; clone_size: few; v_call: TRBV7-9; cdr3_aa: ASSLDRGNYEQY
j_call: TRBJ1-4; clone_size: .; v_call: TRBV5-4; cdr3_aa: ASSPSAGLDEKLF
j_call: TRBJ2-5; clone_size: many; v_call: TRBV10-1; cdr3_aa: ASSSTSGGDQETQY
j_call: TRBJ1-1; clone_size: .; v_call: TRBV28; cdr3_aa: ASTDRGETEAF
j_call: TRBJ1-1; clone_size: few; v_call: TRBV9; cdr3_aa: ASSVEGTAKAF
j_call: TRBJ1-6; clone_size: .; v_call: TRBV7-2; cdr3_aa: ASSPTGVNSPLH
j_call: TRBJ2-2; clone_size: .; v_call: TRBV2; cdr3_aa: ASVEATNTGELF
j_call: TRBJ1-6; clone_size: few; v_call: TRBV19; cdr3_aa: ASSIGGKGRNSPLH
j_call: TRBJ2-3; clone_size: .; v_call: TRBV4-3; cdr3_aa: ASSQDRGGHSTDTQY
j_call: TRBJ1-1; clone_size: many; v_call: TRBV7-9; cdr3_aa: ASSPVFQGGTEAF
j_call: TRBJ2-7; clone_size: .; v_call: TRBV2; cdr3_aa: ASTGRSYEQY
j_call: TRBJ2-7; clone_size: .; v_call: TRBV6-6; cdr3_aa: ASSYARDRSSYEQY
j_call: TRBJ2-7; clone_size: few; v_call: TRBV15; cdr3_aa: ATSRSGTGPREQY
j_call: TRBJ2-7; clone_size: .; v_call: TRBV28; cdr3_aa: ASSLQGGPYEQY
j_call: TRBJ2-5; clone_size: few; v_call: TRBV25-1; cdr3_aa: ASSSPGMGTQETQY
j_call: TRBJ2-5; clone_size: .; v_call: TRBV4-3; cdr3_aa: ASSQAPPGQVQETQY